One sample yielded the 12 T cell receptor beta chains listed below, sequenced in a study of cytomegalovirus exposure and HLA in healthy donors. With 60 Vbeta and 13 Jbeta primers, the PCR was carried out. Data came from immunoSEQ multiplex PCR; TCRdb stores just in-frame clones and leaves some out. The sample totals around 140,000 clones. Material for sequencing was PBMCs. Source of these receptors: a middle-aged woman in good health and CMV-seropositive.

The rearrangement joins TRBV29-1 to TRBJ1-2, with 8 bases identical to TRBD1. The CDR3 has 13 amino acids. V was clipped by 5 bases and J by 6 bases; unmatched bases: 8. Germline values: CDR1 SQVTM, CDR2 ANQGSEA. The DNA of the CDR3 is TGCAGCGTTCCCTGGTCAGGGGGCGATGGCTACACCTTC. Protein: CSVPWSGGDGYTF.

This rearrangement joins TRBV10-3 to TRBJ2-5; TRBD1 aligns across 12 bases. The trim removed 6 bases at V and 4 bases at J, leaving 3 bases unmatched. CDR3 size: 14 residues. CDR1 is ENHRY, CDR2 SYGVKD, per germline. In nucleotides, the CDR3 is TGTGCCATCAGGGGGACAGGGGGCGTAGAGACCCAGTACTTC. Amino acids: CAIRGTGGVETQYF.

The CDR3 loop is CASDHSGGDEKLFF. The CDR3 nucleotides are TGTGCCAGCGACCATTCAGGGGGAGATGAAAAACTGTTTTTT. V gene TRBV7-3 combines with J gene TRBJ1-4; TRBD1 matches 7 bases. The germline V gene encodes CDR1 SGHTA and CDR2 FQGTGA. The CDR3 contains 14 residues. The ends lost 8 bases at V and 6 bases at J; junction bases unmatched: 9.

Details on this clone: This CDR3 is also generated by other DNA sequences in the sample. In DNA, the CDR3 is TGTGCCAGCAGTTCCACAGGGTTGAGAGCCACCGGGGAGCTGTTTTTT. It encodes CASSSTGLRATGELFF. V usage is TRBV6-6 and J usage is TRBJ2-2; D is possibly TRBD1 (6 bases). V was clipped by 4 bases and J by 4 bases, with 16 bases between them. Germline V lookup: CDR1 MNHNY, CDR2 SVGAGI (reference sequence). This CDR3 is built from 16 residues.

J is TRBJ1-1 and V is TRBV7-2; D not certain. The germline V gene encodes CDR1 SGHTA and CDR2 FQGNSA. The CDR3 loop spans 14 amino acids. V gave up 5 bases and J gave up 0 bases, with 10 bases separating them. CDR3 nucleotides: TGTGCCAGCAGCCAGCCCAGGTTGAACACTGAAGCTTTCTTT. This encodes CASSQPRLNTEAFF. Full variable domain (remainder filled in from reference TRBV7-2 and TRBJ1-1): GAGVSQSPSNKVTEKGKDVELRCDPISGHTALYWYRQSLGQGLEFLIYFQGNSAPDKSGLPSDRFSAERTGGSVSTLTIQRTQQEDSAVYLCASSQPRLNTEAFFGQGTRLTVV.

J is TRBJ1-5 and V is TRBV28; D may be TRBD1 (6 bases). CDR3 size: 15 residues. CDR1 is MDHEN and CDR2 is SYDVKM in the germline V gene. The ends were cut back, 3 bases at V and 6 bases at J, with 15 bases in the middle. CDR3 nucleotide sequence: TGTGCCAGCAGTTTTCAGGCGGGGGGCGGTCAGCCCCAGCATTTT. Amino acids: CASSFQAGGGQPQHF.

The gene calls are TRBV6-1 and TRBJ1-5; no firm D call. The germline gives CDR1 MNHNS, CDR2 SASEGT. The CDR3 is 13 residues long. Trimming took off 11 bases at V and 2 bases at J, with 13 bases between the two ends. For the CDR3, the DNA is TGTGCCTGCCATCTAAAAGGCAATCAGCCCCAGCATTTT. This translates into CACHLKGNQPQHF.

This chain joins TRBV27 and TRBJ2-3; the D gene is possibly TRBD1 (7 bases). CDR1 is MNHEY and CDR2 is SMNVEV in the germline V gene (reference sequence). V lost 7 bases and J 6 bases, leaving 17 bases between the germline ends. The CDR3 is made up of 14 amino acids. CDR3 nucleotides: TGTGCCAGCAAGCCCCAGGGGGACTCCGATACGCAGTATTTT. It translates to CASKPQGDSDTQYF.

The chain combines TRBV5-8 with TRBJ1-5; D perhaps matches TRBD1 (6 bases). The V and J ends lost 3 bases and 4 bases respectively, with 14 bases between them. The CDR3 covers 15 residues. The V gene's germline CDR1 is SGHTS and CDR2 YDEGEE. The CDR3 bases are TGTGCCAGCAGCTGGATACAGGGTAGAAATCAGCCCCAGCATTTT. It translates to CASSWIQGRNQPQHF.

The V and J genes are TRBV27 and TRBJ1-1; D is perhaps TRBD1 (5 bases). Per the germline V gene, CDR1 is MNHEY and CDR2 is SMNVEV (reference sequence). Trimming shortened V by 2 bases and J by 11 bases, and 15 bases separated the two germline ends. The CDR3 spans 13 residues. The CDR3: CASSLGPSKGAFF. Here the CDR3 DNA reads TGTGCCAGCAGTTTAGGACCGTCAAAGGGGGCTTTCTTT.

This rearrangement joins TRBV5-1 to TRBJ1-3; no clear D. CDR1 and CDR2 (germline): SGHRS, YFSETQ. This CDR3 has 12 residues. V lost 4 bases and J 5 bases, leaving 7 bases between the germline ends. The CDR3 DNA reads as TGCGCCAGCAGCCTCGAGAGAAACACCATATATTTT. Translating it yields CASSLERNTIYF. The whole variable domain, remainder taken from reference TRBV5-1 and TRBJ1-3, is KAGVTQTPRYLIKTRGQQVTLSCSPISGHRSVSWYQQTPGQGLQFLFEYFSETQRNKGNFPGRFSGRQFSNSRSEMNVSTLELGDSALYLCASSLERNTIYFGEGSWLTVV.

Comments on this clone: Other DNA sequences in this specimen translate into the identical CDR3. The chain couples TRBV27 to TRBJ2-2; the match to TRBD2 covers 11 bases. The CDR3 length is 16 residues. The germline CDR1 and CDR2 sequences are MNHEY and SMNVEV (reference sequence). J gave up 4 bases and V 5 bases, and 6 bases lay outside the gene matches. CDR3: CASSLLLAGGTGELFF. CDR3 nucleotide sequence: TGTGCCAGCAGTCTCCTTCTAGCGGGGGGCACCGGGGAGCTGTTTTTT.